Included here is one T cell receptor beta chain sequence, with context. Its antigen remains undetermined. One base away there is no much larger clone; base qualities are not given. In the first month after transplant, blood samples were collected up to 4 times, and after that at least monthly when available. V loses 1 base at its end and J loses 5 bases; junction bases beyond the gene matches: 4. Reading the germline V gene gives CDR1 LGHNA and CDR2 YNFKEQ. From the cysteine through the phenylalanine, the CDR3 covers 14 amino acids. Just CDR3 DNA is preserved here, 42 bases in frame from base 1. The data originate from a study of graft-versus-host responses after intestinal transplantation (dated by TCRdb to about 2021). Regarding the complete study: The transplants that recipients got were multivisceral, liver-intestinal, or isolated intestinal. Donor T cell macrochimerism was defined as a peak of at least 4% donor T cells among recipient peripheral blood mononuclear cells. To identify alloreactive clones, pre-transplant mixed lymphocyte reaction products were sequenced and compared with unstimulated pre-transplant donor and recipient T cells. After intestinal transplantation, graft-versus-host and host-versus-graft alloreactive T cell clones were followed in the graft, circulation and bone marrow using bulk TCR-beta CDR3 sequencing. Rather than going through the commercial service, samples from a few later patients were sequenced in-house on an Illumina MiSeq and processed with MiXCR. The cohort enrolled fewer than 25 intestinal transplant recipients including one retransplant, and a few patients lacking pretransplant specimens were excluded. Every recipient was given anti-thymocyte globulin induction, then maintenance tacrolimus and steroids for about three years. What the research found in general, with its limitations: GvH clones were detected in recipient bone marrow, and some appeared earlier in ileal mucosa or blood, consistent with an intestinal mucosal origin. Conclusions were limited by the relatively low number and heterogeneity of intestinal transplant patients. Peak levels of circulating GvH clones were associated with declines in HvG clones early after transplant. In the allografts of patients with donor T cell macrochimerism, GvH to HvG T cell clonal ratios were high.

The library was generated by the immunoSEQ multiplex PCR assay. High-throughput TCR-beta CDR3 sequencing of genomic DNA from most patients was performed by Adaptive Biotechnologies. For the original study's pipeline: TCR sequencing data were retrieved from Adaptive's ImmunoSEQ software for about 17 patients, whereas three other patients were processed with MiXCR and VDJtools. Because the origin of CDR3 nucleotide sequences shared between donor and recipient could not be assigned, those sequences were removed. To be classed as alloreactive, a clone needed at least 2-fold expansion over unstimulated cells and a minimum CFSE-low frequency of 0.002% (template counts) or 0.001% (read counts). A clone was considered mappable if detected in the sequenced pre-transplant spleen, lymph node, or MLR CFSE-low populations of the donor or recipient. The cumulative frequency of alloreactive clones was calculated as a percentage of all sequences, weighted by copy number. TCRdb took this table from immuneACCESS and kept in-frame rearrangements with V and J called. Such tables lack part of the clones; where checked against another copy, unresolved V genes explain under half of the gap, and the rest is unexplained. The DNA was the basis for D and trimming; V, J and clone size are from that table. The sample has over 40,000 clones on record, about 93% of them singletons. The top ten clonotypes cover around 6.1% of the sample.

The origin of this receptor is a human patient who received an intestinal transplant, so some T cells may come from the graft donor. Sequencing was performed on PBMCs, taken more than 750 days after a first intestinal transplant, on the day of a second. In this chain, TRBV4-2 is recombined with TRBJ2-5, and 7 junctional nucleotides match TRBD2. The DNA sequence follows: TGTGCCAGCAGCCAAGGACTAGCTCCCGAGACCCAGTACTTC. Its amino acids are CASSQGLAPETQYF.